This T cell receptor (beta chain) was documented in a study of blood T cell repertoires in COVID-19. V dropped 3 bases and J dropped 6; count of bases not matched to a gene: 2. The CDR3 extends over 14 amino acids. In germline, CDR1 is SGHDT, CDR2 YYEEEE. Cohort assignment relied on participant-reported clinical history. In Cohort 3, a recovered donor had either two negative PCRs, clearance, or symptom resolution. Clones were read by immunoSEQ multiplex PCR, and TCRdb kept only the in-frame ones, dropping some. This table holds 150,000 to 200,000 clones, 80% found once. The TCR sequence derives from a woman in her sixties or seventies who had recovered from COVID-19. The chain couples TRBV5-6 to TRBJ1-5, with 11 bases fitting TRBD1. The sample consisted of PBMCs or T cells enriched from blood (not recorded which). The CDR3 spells CASSSGTGGQPQHF. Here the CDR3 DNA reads TGTGCCAGCAGCTCCGGGACAGGGGGTCAGCCCCAGCATTTT.